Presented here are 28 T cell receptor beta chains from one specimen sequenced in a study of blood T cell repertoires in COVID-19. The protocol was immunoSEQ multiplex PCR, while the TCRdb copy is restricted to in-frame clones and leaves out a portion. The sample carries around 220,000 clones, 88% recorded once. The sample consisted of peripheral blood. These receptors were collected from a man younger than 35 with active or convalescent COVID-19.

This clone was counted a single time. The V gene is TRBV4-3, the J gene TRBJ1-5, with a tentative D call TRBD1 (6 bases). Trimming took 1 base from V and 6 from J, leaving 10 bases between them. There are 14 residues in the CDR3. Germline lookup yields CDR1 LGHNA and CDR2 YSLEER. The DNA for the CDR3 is TGCGCCAGCAGCCAAGTAGGCAGGGGTCAGCCCCAGCATTTT. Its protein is CASSQVGRGQPQHF.

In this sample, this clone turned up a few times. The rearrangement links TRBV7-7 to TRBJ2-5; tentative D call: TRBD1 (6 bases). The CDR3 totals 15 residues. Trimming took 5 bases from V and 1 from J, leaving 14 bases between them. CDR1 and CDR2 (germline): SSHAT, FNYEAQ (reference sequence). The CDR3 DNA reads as TGTGCCAGCAGCCCAGTGACAGGTCCCCAAGAGACCCAGTACTTC. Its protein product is CASSPVTGPQETQYF.

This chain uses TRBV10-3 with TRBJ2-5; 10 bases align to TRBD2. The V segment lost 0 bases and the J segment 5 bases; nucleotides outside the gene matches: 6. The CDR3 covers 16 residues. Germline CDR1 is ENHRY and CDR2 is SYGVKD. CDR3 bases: TGTGCCATCAGTGAGTCTCCTAGCGGGAGTGGGGAGACCCAGTACTTC. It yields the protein CAISESPSGSGETQYF.

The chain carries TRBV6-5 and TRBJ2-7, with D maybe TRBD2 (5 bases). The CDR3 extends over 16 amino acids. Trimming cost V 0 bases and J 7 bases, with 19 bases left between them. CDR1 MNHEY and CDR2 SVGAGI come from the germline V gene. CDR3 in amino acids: CASSYSTAAPPGEQYF. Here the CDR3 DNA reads TGTGCCAGCAGTTACTCAACGGCCGCCCCCCCGGGAGAGCAGTACTTC.

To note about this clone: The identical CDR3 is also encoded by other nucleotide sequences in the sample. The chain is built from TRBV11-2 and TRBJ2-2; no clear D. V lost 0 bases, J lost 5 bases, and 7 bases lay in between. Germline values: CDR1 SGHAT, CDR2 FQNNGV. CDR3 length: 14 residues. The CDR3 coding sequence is TGTGCCAGCAGCTTAGAGGTGACTACCGGGGAGCTGTTTTTT. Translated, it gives CASSLEVTTGELFF.

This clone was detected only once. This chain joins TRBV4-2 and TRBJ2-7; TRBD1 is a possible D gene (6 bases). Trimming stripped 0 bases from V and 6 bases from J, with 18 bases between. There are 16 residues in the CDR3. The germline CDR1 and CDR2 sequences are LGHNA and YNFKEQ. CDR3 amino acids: CASSQDPTGSQGEQYF. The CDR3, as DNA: TGTGCCAGCAGCCAAGATCCTACAGGGTCTCAGGGCGAGCAGTACTTC.

CDR3: CASSKTGNAAFF. The CDR3 DNA follows: TGCGCCAGCAGCAAGACAGGAAACGCAGCTTTCTTT. The chain is built from TRBV10-1 and TRBJ1-1; possibly TRBD1 for D (6 bases). V lost 6 bases and J lost 10, with 15 bases in between. Per the germline V gene, CDR1 is WNHNN and CDR2 is SYGVQD (reference sequence). This CDR3 comprises 12 residues.

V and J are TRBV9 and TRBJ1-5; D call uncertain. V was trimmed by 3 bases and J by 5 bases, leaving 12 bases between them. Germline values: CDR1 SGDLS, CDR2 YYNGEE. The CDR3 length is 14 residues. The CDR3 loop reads CASSETPADQPQHF. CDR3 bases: TGTGCCAGCAGCGAGACTCCTGCCGATCAGCCCCAGCATTTT.

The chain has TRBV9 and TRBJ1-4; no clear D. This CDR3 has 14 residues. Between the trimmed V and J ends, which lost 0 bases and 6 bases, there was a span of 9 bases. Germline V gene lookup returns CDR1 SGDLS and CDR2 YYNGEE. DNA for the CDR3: TGTGCCAGCAGCGTAGGCAGGTCGGATGAAAAACTGTTTTTT. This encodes CASSVGRSDEKLFF.

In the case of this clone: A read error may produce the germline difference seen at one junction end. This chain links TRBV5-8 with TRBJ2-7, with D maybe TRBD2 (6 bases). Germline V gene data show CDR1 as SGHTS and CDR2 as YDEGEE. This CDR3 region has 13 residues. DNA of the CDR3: TGTGCCAGCAGCTTGGGCGGGGAGTACGGGCAGTACTTC. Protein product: CASSLGGEYGQYF.

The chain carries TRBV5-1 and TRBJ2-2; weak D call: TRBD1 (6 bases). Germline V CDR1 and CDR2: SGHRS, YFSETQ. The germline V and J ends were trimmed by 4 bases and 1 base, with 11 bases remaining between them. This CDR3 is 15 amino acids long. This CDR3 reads CASSPTTGNTGELFF. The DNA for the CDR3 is TGCGCCAGCAGCCCTACGACAGGGAACACCGGGGAGCTGTTTTTT.

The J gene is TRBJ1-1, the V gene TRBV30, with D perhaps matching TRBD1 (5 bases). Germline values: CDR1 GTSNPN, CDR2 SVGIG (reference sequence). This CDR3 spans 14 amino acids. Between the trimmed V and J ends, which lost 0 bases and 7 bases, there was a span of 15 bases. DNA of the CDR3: TGTGCCTGGAGTGTCGGGGCGGGGGTCATTGAAGCTTTCTTT. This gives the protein CAWSVGAGVIEAFF.

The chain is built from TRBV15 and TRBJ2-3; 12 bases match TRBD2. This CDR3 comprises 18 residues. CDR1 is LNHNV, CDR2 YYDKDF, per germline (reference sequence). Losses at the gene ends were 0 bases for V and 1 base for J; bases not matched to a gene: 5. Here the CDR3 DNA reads TGTGCCACCAGCAGAGATCTAGCGGGAGGGAGGCGCACAGATACGCAGTATTTT. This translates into CATSRDLAGGRRTDTQYF.

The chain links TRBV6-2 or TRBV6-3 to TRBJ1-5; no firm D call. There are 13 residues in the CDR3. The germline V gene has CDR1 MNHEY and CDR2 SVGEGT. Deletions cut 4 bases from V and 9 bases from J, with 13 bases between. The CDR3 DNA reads TGTGCCAGCAGTTCCGGACTGGGCGGGCCCCAGCATTTT. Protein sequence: CASSSGLGGPQHF.

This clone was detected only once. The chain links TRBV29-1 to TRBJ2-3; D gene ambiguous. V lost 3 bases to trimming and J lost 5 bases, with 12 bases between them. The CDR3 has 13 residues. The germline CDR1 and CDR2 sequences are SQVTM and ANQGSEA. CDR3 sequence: CSVDGPMGDTQYF. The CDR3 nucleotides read TGCAGCGTTGATGGGCCGATGGGAGATACGCAGTATTTT.

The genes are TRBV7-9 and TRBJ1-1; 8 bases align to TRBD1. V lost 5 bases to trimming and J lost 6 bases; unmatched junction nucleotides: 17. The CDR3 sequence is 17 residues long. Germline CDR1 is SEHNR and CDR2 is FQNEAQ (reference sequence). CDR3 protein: CASSPSIFDRGRAEAFF. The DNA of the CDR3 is TGTGCCAGCAGCCCATCTATCTTCGACAGGGGCAGAGCTGAAGCTTTCTTT.

In nucleotides, the CDR3 is TGCGCCAGCTCAGGAATCAACTATGGCTACACCTTC. Protein product: CASSGINYGYTF. The J gene is TRBJ1-2, the V gene TRBV10-2; D not resolved. CDR1 is WSHSY and CDR2 is SAAADI in the germline V gene. The CDR3 covers 12 residues. Trimming pared 8 bases from V and 2 bases from J, leaving 9 bases between.

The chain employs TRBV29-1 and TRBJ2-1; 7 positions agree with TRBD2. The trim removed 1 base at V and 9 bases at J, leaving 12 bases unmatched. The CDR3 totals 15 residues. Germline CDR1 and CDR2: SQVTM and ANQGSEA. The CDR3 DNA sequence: TGCAGCGTTGAAGTCGGTCAGTACCGCGGGGGTGAGCAGTTCTTC. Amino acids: CSVEVGQYRGGEQFF.

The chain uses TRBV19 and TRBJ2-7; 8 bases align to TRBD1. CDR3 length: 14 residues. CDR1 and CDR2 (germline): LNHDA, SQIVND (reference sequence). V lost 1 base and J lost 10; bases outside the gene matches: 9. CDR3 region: CASSIATGQGEQYF. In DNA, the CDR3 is TGTGCCAGTAGTATAGCGACCGGACAGGGAGAACAGTACTTC.

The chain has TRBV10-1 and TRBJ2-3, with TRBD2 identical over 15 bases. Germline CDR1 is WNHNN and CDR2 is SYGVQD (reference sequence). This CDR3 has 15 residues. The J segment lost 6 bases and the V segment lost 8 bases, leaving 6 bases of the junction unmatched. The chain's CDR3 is CASGGLAGGPDTQYF. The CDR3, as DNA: TGCGCCAGCGGGGGACTAGCGGGAGGTCCGGATACGCAGTATTTT.

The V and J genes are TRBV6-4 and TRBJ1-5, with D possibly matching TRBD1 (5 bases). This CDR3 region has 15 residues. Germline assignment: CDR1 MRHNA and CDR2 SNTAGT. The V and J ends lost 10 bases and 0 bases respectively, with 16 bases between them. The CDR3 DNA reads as TGTGCCAACTCGGGAGGGACGTATAGCAATCAGCCCCAGCATTTT. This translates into CANSGGTYSNQPQHF.

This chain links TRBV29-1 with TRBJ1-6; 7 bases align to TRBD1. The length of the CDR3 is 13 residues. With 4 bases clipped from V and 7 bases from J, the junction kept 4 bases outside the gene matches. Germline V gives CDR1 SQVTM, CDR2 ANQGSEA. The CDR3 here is CSVGQGGNSPLHF. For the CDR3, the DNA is TGCAGCGTTGGACAGGGTGGAAATTCACCCCTCCACTTT.

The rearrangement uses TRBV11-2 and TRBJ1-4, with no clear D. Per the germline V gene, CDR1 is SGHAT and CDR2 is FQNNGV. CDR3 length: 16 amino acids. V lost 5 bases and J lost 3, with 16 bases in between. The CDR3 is CASSLSPTPANEKLFF. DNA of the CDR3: TGTGCCAGCAGCCTCTCTCCCACTCCCGCTAATGAAAAACTGTTTTTT.

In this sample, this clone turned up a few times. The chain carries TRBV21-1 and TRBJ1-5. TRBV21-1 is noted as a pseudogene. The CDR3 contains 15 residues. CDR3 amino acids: CASSKRRISNQPQHF. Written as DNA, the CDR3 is TGTGCCAGCAGCAAACGGAGAATAAGCAATCAGCCCCAGCATTTT.

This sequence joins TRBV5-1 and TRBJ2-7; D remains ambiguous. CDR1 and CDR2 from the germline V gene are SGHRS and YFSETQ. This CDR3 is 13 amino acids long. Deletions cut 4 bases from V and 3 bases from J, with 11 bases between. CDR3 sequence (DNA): TGCGCCAGCAGCGCACCTACAGTCTACGAGCAGTACTTC. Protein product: CASSAPTVYEQYF.

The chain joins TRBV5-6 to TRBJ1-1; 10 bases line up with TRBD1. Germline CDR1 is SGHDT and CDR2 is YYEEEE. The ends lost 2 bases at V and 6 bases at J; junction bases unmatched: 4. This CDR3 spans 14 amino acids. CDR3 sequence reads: CASSFRDRGAEAFF. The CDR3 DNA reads TGTGCCAGCAGCTTCCGGGACAGGGGCGCTGAAGCTTTCTTT. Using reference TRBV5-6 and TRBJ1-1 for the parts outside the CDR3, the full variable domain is DAGVTQSPTHLIKTRGQQVTLRCSPKSGHDTVSWYQQALGQGPQFIFQYYEEEERQRGNFPDRFSGHQFPNYSSELNVNALLLGDSALYLCASSFRDRGAEAFFGQGTRLTVV.

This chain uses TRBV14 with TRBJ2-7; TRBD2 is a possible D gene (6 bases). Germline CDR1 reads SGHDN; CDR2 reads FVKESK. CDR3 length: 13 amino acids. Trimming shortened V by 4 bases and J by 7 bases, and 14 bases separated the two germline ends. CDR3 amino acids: CASSRTTSGEQYF. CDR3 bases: TGTGCCAGCAGCCGGACTACCTCCGGAGAGCAGTACTTC.

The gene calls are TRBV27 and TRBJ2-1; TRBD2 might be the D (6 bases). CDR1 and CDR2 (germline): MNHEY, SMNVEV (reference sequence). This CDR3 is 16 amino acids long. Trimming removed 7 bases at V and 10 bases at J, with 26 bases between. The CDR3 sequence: CASTPRRGLSPVEQFF. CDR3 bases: TGTGCCAGCACCCCAAGGCGGGGACTGTCCCCCGTGGAGCAGTTCTTC.